The 22 T cell receptor beta chains in this list originate from one sample, sequenced in a study of shared clonotypes between healthy human individuals. The protocol was immunoSEQ multiplex PCR, while the TCRdb copy is restricted to in-frame clones and leaves out a portion. The sample carries about 730,000 clones, roughly 72% recorded once. Sequencing was carried out using memory CD4+ T cells sorted from blood. Regarding subset: CD45RA-negative fraction. The receptors originated from a woman aged 30 to 39 in good health.

J is TRBJ1-3 and V is TRBV9; 8 nucleotides agree with TRBD1. The CDR3 runs to 19 residues. The V gene end was trimmed by 4 bases and the J gene end by 1 base; junction bases not matched to a gene: 16. Looked up from germline, CDR1 is SGDLS and CDR2 is YYNGEE. CDR3 sequence (DNA): TGTGCCAGCAGCAGACGTCCGTCGGCAGGGGGCTTATCTGGAAACACCATATATTTT. Translated, it gives CASSRRPSAGGLSGNTIYF. Supplemented by reference TRBV9 and TRBJ1-3, the full variable domain reads DSGVTQTPKHLITATGQRVTLRCSPRSGDLSVYWYQQSLDQGLQFLIQYYNGEERAKGNILERFSAQQFPDLHSELNLSSLELGDSALYFCASSRRPSAGGLSGNTIYFGEGSWLTVV.

This clone showed up just once. This rearrangement joins TRBV11-1 to TRBJ2-4; D may be TRBD2 (6 bases). CDR1 is SGHAT and CDR2 is FQDESV in the germline V gene (reference sequence). The CDR3 sequence is 15 residues long. V lost 1 base to trimming and J lost 6 bases, with 13 bases between them. This CDR3 reads CASSLGWRGPNIQYF. The CDR3 nucleotides read TGTGCCAGCAGCTTAGGATGGCGGGGACCAAACATTCAGTACTTC.

V usage is TRBV5-1 and J usage is TRBJ2-3, with D hard to call. Looked up from germline, CDR1 is SGHRS and CDR2 is YFSETQ. The length of the CDR3 is 12 residues. V was shortened by 3 bases and J by 2 bases, with 4 bases between the two germline ends. Here the CDR3 DNA reads TGCGCCAGCAGCTCACACACAGATACGCAGTATTTT. It encodes CASSSHTDTQYF.

The chain's CDR3 is CASSLKQGHEQYF. In nucleotides, the CDR3 is TGCGCCAGCAGTCTGAAACAGGGCCACGAGCAGTACTTC. The rearrangement links TRBV5-1 to TRBJ2-7, with D maybe TRBD1 (6 bases). This CDR3 region has 13 residues. Per germline, CDR1 SGHRS and CDR2 YFSETQ. V was clipped by 5 bases and J by 5 bases, with 14 bases between them.

This clone came up once. This chain links TRBV5-1 with TRBJ2-7; no reliable D call. The CDR3 sequence is 16 residues long. Per the germline V gene, CDR1 is SGHRS and CDR2 is YFSETQ. Trimming removed 0 bases at V and 2 bases at J, with 15 bases between. The CDR3 loop is CASSLASALETYEQYF. The CDR3 DNA reads TGCGCCAGCAGCTTGGCATCGGCCCTAGAGACCTACGAGCAGTACTTC.

The chain carries TRBV29-1 and TRBJ1-2, with D tentatively TRBD1 (5 bases). In germline, CDR1 is SQVTM, CDR2 ANQGSEA. There are 11 residues in the CDR3. V was cut by 6 bases and J by 6 bases, with 11 bases left in between. The CDR3: CSVGDVDGYTF. In DNA form, the CDR3 reads TGCAGCGTAGGGGACGTTGATGGCTACACCTTC.

This clone was counted only a few times. The V gene is TRBV7-2, the J gene TRBJ2-1, with D perhaps TRBD1 or TRBD2 (5 bases each). Trimming cost V 4 bases and J 7 bases, with 20 bases left between them. CDR3 length equals 16 residues. Per germline, CDR1 SGHTA and CDR2 FQGNSA. CDR3 in amino acids: CASSSGGTLWGNEQFF. Here the CDR3 DNA reads TGTGCCAGCAGCTCGGGTGGGACCCTCTGGGGGAATGAGCAGTTCTTC.

The chain uses TRBV15 and TRBJ1-5; D gene unclear. In germline, CDR1 is LNHNV, CDR2 YYDKDF (reference sequence). The CDR3 extends over 14 amino acids. With 4 bases removed from V and 4 bases from J, the gap between germline ends came to 11 bases. CDR3: CATSTVLLNQPQHF. As DNA, the CDR3 is TGTGCCACCAGCACCGTCCTTTTGAATCAGCCCCAGCATTTT.

The rearrangement uses TRBV29-1 and TRBJ2-2; D remains ambiguous. This CDR3 spans 13 amino acids. V was cut by 1 base and J by 5 bases, with 8 bases left in between. Germline-derived CDR1 and CDR2 are SQVTM and ANQGSEA. The CDR3 DNA reads TGCAGCGTTGAAGGCCTAGGGACCGGGGAGCTGTTTTTT. This translates into CSVEGLGTGELFF.

A few counts support this clone. The V gene is TRBV19, the J gene TRBJ2-5; possibly TRBD2 for D (5 bases). The CDR3 loop spans 14 amino acids. Germline V gene sequence: CDR1 LNHDA, CDR2 SQIVND (reference sequence). Trimming took 3 bases from V and 3 from J, leaving 11 bases between them. The CDR3 loop is CASSIMATKETQYF. The CDR3 DNA reads TGTGCCAGTAGTATTATGGCGACTAAAGAGACCCAGTACTTC.

This clone was counted between two and nine times. This sample also contains other DNA sequences that code for the same CDR3. The rearrangement uses TRBV7-2 and TRBJ1-3; D is unclear. Trimming removed 6 bases at V and 0 bases at J, with 12 bases between. CDR3 length: 15 amino acids. Germline V CDR1 and CDR2: SGHTA, FQGNSA. In nucleotides, the CDR3 is TGTGCCAGCAGTTCCGACACCCTCTCTGGAAACACCATATATTTT. Amino acids: CASSSDTLSGNTIYF. The complete variable domain, with remaining parts taken from reference TRBV7-2 and TRBJ1-3, reads GAGVSQSPSNKVTEKGKDVELRCDPISGHTALYWYRQSLGQGLEFLIYFQGNSAPDKSGLPSDRFSAERTGGSVSTLTIQRTQQEDSAVYLCASSSDTLSGNTIYFGEGSWLTVV.

The chain is built from TRBV5-1 and TRBJ2-2, with D uncertain. Deletions cut 0 bases from V and 1 base from J, with 10 bases between. This CDR3 comprises 16 residues. The V gene's germline CDR1 is SGHRS and CDR2 YFSETQ. The CDR3 sequence: CASSLDTLGNTGELFF. The CDR3 DNA follows: TGCGCCAGCAGCTTGGACACTCTGGGGAACACCGGGGAGCTGTTTTTT.

This chain links TRBV7-9 with TRBJ2-7, with 9 positions matching TRBD1. This CDR3 has 17 amino acids. From germline, CDR1 is SEHNR and CDR2 FQNEAQ (reference sequence). V dropped 3 bases and J dropped 5; count of bases not matched to a gene: 14. The CDR3 region has the DNA TGTGCCAGCAGCTTCCCCACCTCCGGGACAGGGCGCGACGAGCAGTACTTC. Its protein product is CASSFPTSGTGRDEQYF.

The rearrangement joins TRBV9 to TRBJ2-3; 11 bases agree with TRBD2. With V trimmed by 4 bases and J by 3 bases, 4 bases remained unmatched. The CDR3 is made up of 15 amino acids. From germline, CDR1 is SGDLS and CDR2 YYNGEE. The CDR3 DNA reads TGTGCCAGCAGCACGTGGACTAGCGGGACAGATACGCAGTATTTT. This translates into CASSTWTSGTDTQYF. Supplemented by reference TRBV9 and TRBJ2-3, the full variable domain reads DSGVTQTPKHLITATGQRVTLRCSPRSGDLSVYWYQQSLDQGLQFLIQYYNGEERAKGNILERFSAQQFPDLHSELNLSSLELGDSALYFCASSTWTSGTDTQYFGPGTRLTVL.

The chain is built from TRBV4-1 and TRBJ2-7; perhaps TRBD2 as D (5 bases). CDR1 MGHRA and CDR2 YSYEKL come from the germline V gene. This CDR3 spans 12 amino acids. Deletions cut 1 base from V and 7 bases from J, with 8 bases between. CDR3 coding DNA: TGCGCCAGCAGCCAAGTGAGGGCTGAGCAGTACTTC. This sequence encodes CASSQVRAEQYF.

In this sample, this clone turned up a few times. The same CDR3 also results from other DNA sequences found in this sample. The chain joins TRBV5-1 to TRBJ2-1; no definite D call. V dropped 4 bases and J dropped 0 bases, with 11 bases sitting between them. The germline gives CDR1 SGHRS, CDR2 YFSETQ. CDR3 length: 15 residues. CDR3: CASSLDTSSYNEQFF. The CDR3 nucleotides read TGCGCCAGCAGCCTCGACACGAGCTCCTACAATGAGCAGTTCTTC.

The chain employs TRBV5-1 and TRBJ2-7; 11 bases are a match to TRBD1. J gave up 0 bases and V 3 bases, and 2 bases lay outside the gene matches. The germline gives CDR1 SGHRS, CDR2 YFSETQ. The CDR3 has 15 amino acids. CDR3 residues: CASSYGTGGSYEQYF. CDR3 DNA: TGCGCCAGCAGCTACGGGACAGGGGGCTCCTACGAGCAGTACTTC.

The rearrangement joins TRBV5-1 to TRBJ1-3; D may be TRBD1 (5 bases). CDR1 and CDR2 from the germline V gene are SGHRS and YFSETQ. The CDR3 length is 17 residues. V gave up 0 bases and J gave up 0 bases, with 13 bases separating them. The CDR3 coding sequence is TGCGCCAGCAGCTTGGGGATGACAGCCTTCTCTGGAAACACCATATATTTT. This encodes CASSLGMTAFSGNTIYF. The full variable domain, in which reference TRBV5-1 and TRBJ1-3 provide the parts outside the CDR3, is KAGVTQTPRYLIKTRGQQVTLSCSPISGHRSVSWYQQTPGQGLQFLFEYFSETQRNKGNFPGRFSGRQFSNSRSEMNVSTLELGDSALYLCASSLGMTAFSGNTIYFGEGSWLTVV.

This chain uses TRBV19 with TRBJ2-1, with a possible D match to TRBD1 (5 bases). V was cut by 3 bases and J by 12 bases, with 18 bases left in between. The CDR3 extends over 14 amino acids. CDR1 is LNHDA, CDR2 SQIVND, per germline (reference sequence). The CDR3 here is CASSIWGRVDGQFF. The CDR3 DNA reads TGTGCCAGTAGTATTTGGGGCAGGGTGGATGGGCAGTTCTTC.

The V gene is TRBV28, the J gene TRBJ2-1; 7 bases fit TRBD2. The trim removed 5 bases at V and 7 bases at J, leaving 11 bases unmatched. Germline CDR1 MDHEN, CDR2 SYDVKM. The CDR3 covers 15 residues. The CDR3 DNA is TGTGCCAGCAGTCCCAATGGGAGGGGTTGGAATGAGCAGTTCTTC. Its translation is CASSPNGRGWNEQFF.

This clone was seen a handful of times. The V gene is TRBV28, the J gene TRBJ2-7; possibly TRBD1 for D (5 bases). Germline V gene sequence: CDR1 MDHEN, CDR2 SYDVKM. The CDR3 length is 14 residues. The ends were cut back, 6 bases at V and 7 bases at J, with 19 bases in the middle. The DNA of the CDR3 is TGTGCCAGCAGGGTGGCAGGGTCCTTGGGGGAGCAGTACTTC. This codes for CASRVAGSLGEQYF.

On this clone itself: One base away lies a much larger clone, so this may be a sequencing read error. The rearrangement uses TRBV19 and TRBJ2-1; 8 nucleotides match TRBD2. This CDR3 contains 15 residues. Germline CDR1 is LNHDA and CDR2 is SQIVND (reference sequence). The CDR3 sequence is CACSLGTRSRNEQFF. The CDR3 DNA reads TGTGCCTGTAGTCTAGGGACTAGATCGAGAAATGAGCAGTTCTTC.